Below, 7 T cell receptor beta chains from the same sample are listed, as sequenced in a study of OX40 agonist ivuxolimab in advanced cancers. Repertoires were generated with immunoSEQ multiplex PCR, while TCRdb's copy carries only in-frame clones and drops some. There are 20,000 or so clones in the sample; roughly 80% occur only once, and less than 4% lies in the top ten. Sample: CD4+ or CD8+ T cells sorted from blood, taken in a trial of the OX40 agonist ivuxolimab. These receptors were taken from an adult with an advanced solid tumor such as melanoma, head and neck, liver or kidney cancer.

The rearrangement uses TRBV7-2 and TRBJ2-1, with D perhaps TRBD1 (7 bases). The V end was cut by 1 base, the J end by 6 bases, with 10 bases between. CDR3 length equals 14 residues. Per germline, CDR1 SGHTA and CDR2 FQGNSA. This CDR3 is CASSLGQGGNEQFF. The DNA of the CDR3 is TGTGCCAGCAGCTTAGGACAGGGAGGCAATGAGCAGTTCTTC. Based on the CDR3 plus reference TRBV7-2 and TRBJ2-1, the full variable domain is GAGVSQSPSNKVTEKGKDVELRCDPISGHTALYWYRQSLGQGLEFLIYFQGNSAPDKSGLPSDRFSAERTGGSVSTLTIQRTQQEDSAVYLCASSLGQGGNEQFFGPGTRLTVL.

The V and J genes are TRBV11-2 and TRBJ2-7; D uncertain. Germline lookup yields CDR1 SGHAT and CDR2 FQNNGV. Deletions cut 3 bases from V and 2 bases from J, with 2 bases between. The CDR3 is made up of 11 amino acids. The CDR3, as DNA: TGTGCCAGCAGCTTGACCTACGAGCAGTACTTC. Its protein is CASSLTYEQYF.

The chain is built from TRBV4-1 and TRBJ2-1; the D is unclear. The CDR3 is 11 amino acids. Trimming cost V 6 bases and J 7 bases, with 7 bases left between them. From germline, CDR1 is MGHRA and CDR2 YSYEKL. In nucleotides, the CDR3 is TGCGCCAGCAGTCGGAGAAATGAGCAGTTCTTC. Residues: CASSRRNEQFF.

V gene TRBV10-3 combines with J gene TRBJ1-4, with D maybe TRBD1 (5 bases). The V and J ends lost 5 bases and 6 bases respectively, with 13 bases between them. Germline lookup yields CDR1 ENHRY and CDR2 SYGVKD. The length of the CDR3 is 14 residues. The CDR3 nucleotides are TGTGCCATCAGTTCCGGGGCAGGCGATGAAAAACTGTTTTTT. Amino acid sequence: CAISSGAGDEKLFF.

The V call is TRBV2, the J call TRBJ1-5; possibly TRBD1 for D (5 bases). V was trimmed by 4 bases and J by 0 bases, leaving 10 bases between them. Germline CDR1 is SNHLY and CDR2 is FYNNEI. The CDR3 is 15 amino acids. The CDR3 here is CASSARQNSNQPQHF. For the CDR3, the DNA is TGTGCCAGCAGTGCCAGACAGAATAGCAATCAGCCCCAGCATTTT.

The chain is built from TRBV4-2 and TRBJ2-7; 8 bases are a match to TRBD2. CDR3 length: 15 residues. With 0 bases clipped from V and 4 bases from J, the junction kept 5 bases outside the gene matches. Germline CDR1 LGHNA, CDR2 YNFKEQ. CDR3 coding DNA: TGTGCCAGCAGCCAAGATGACGGGGGGGCGTACGAGCAGTACTTC. This gives the protein CASSQDDGGAYEQYF.

The gene calls are TRBV6-5 and TRBJ1-5; TRBD1 matches at 7 bases. Trimming cost V 2 bases and J 1 base; bases outside gene matches: 5. Germline V lookup: CDR1 MNHEY, CDR2 SVGAGI. There are 16 residues in the CDR3. For the CDR3, the DNA is TGTGCCAGCAGTTACACAAGACAGGGAAGCAATCAGCCCCAGCATTTT. Translated, it gives CASSYTRQGSNQPQHF.